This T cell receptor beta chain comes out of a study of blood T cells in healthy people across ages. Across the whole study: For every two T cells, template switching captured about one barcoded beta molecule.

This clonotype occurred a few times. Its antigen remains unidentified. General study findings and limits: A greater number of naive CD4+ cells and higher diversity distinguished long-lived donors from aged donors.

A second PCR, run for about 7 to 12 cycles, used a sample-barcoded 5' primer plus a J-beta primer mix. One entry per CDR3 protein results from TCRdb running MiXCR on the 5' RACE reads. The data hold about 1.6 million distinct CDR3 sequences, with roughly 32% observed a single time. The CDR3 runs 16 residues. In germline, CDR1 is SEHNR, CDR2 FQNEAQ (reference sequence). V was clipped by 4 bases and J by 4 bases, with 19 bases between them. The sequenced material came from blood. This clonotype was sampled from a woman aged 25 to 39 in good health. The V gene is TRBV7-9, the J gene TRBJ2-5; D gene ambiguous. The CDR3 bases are TGTGCCAGCAGCTCCAGAGCTACCGTAGATGGAGAGACCCAGTACTTC. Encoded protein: CASSSRATVDGETQYF.